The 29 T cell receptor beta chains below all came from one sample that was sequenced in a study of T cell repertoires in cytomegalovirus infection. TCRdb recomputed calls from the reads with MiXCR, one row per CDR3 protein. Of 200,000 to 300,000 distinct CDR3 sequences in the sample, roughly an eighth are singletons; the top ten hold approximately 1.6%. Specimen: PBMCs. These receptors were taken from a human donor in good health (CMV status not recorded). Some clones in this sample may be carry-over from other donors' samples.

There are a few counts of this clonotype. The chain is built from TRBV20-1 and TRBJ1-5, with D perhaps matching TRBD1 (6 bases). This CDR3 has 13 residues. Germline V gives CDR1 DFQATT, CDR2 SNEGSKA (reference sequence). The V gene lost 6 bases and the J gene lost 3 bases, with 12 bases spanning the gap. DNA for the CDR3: TGCAGTGCGTTCGGACAGCCCAATCAGCCCCAGCATTTT. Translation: CSAFGQPNQPQHF.

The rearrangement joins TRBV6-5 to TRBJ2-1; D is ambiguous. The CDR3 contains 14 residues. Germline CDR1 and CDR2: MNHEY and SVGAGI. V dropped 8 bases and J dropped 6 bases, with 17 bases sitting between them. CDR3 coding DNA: TGTGCCAGCTGGAGCCTCCGCAAGGGCAATGAGCAGTTCTTC. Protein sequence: CASWSLRKGNEQFF.

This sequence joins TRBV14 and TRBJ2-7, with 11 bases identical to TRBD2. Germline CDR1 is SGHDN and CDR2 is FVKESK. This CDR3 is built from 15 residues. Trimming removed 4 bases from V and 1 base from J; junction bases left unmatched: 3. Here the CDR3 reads CASSLSGRGSYEQYF. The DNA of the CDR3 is TGTGCCAGCAGCCTTAGCGGGAGGGGATCCTACGAGCAGTACTTC.

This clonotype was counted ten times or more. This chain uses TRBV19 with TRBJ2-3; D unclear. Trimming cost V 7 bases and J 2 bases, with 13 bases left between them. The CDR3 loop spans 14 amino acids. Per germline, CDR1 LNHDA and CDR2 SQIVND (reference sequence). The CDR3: CASTATADTDTQYF. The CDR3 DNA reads TGTGCCAGTACCGCAACAGCCGACACAGATACGCAGTATTTT.

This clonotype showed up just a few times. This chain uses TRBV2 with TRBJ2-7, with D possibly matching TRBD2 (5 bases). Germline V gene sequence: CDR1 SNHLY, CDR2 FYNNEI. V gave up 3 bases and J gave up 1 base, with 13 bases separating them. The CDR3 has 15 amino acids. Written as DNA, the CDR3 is TGTGCCAGCAGTGAGAACGGCCGGACTTCCTACGAGCAGTACTTC. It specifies CASSENGRTSYEQYF.

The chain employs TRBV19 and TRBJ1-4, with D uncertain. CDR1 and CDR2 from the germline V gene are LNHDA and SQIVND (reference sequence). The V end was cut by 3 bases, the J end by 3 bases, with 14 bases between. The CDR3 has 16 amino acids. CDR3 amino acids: CASSMLKSPANEKLFF. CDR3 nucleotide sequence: TGTGCCAGTAGTATGCTGAAATCCCCGGCTAATGAAAAACTGTTTTTT.

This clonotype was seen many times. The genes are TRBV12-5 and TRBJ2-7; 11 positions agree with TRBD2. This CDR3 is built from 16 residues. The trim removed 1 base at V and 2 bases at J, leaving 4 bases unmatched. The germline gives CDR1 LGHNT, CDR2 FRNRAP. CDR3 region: CASGLDSGGVTYEQYF. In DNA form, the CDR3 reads TGTGCTAGTGGTTTGGATAGCGGGGGGGTTACCTACGAGCAGTACTTC.

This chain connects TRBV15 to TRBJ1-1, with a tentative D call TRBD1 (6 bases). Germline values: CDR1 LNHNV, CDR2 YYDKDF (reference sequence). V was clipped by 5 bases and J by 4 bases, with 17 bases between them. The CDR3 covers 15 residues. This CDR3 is CATSRYSGESTEAFF. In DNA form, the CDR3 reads TGTGCCACCAGCCGTTACTCAGGGGAATCCACTGAAGCTTTCTTT.

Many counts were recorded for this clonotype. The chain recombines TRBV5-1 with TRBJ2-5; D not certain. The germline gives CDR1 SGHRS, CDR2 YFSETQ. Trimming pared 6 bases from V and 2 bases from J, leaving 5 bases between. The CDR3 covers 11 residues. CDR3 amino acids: CASTLQETQYF. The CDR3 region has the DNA TGCGCCAGCACCTTACAAGAGACCCAGTACTTC.

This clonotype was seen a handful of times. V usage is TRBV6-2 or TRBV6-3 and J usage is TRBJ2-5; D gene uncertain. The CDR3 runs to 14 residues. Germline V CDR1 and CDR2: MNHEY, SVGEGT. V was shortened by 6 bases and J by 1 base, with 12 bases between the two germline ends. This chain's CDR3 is CASSVDRTQETQYF. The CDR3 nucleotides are TGTGCCAGCAGCGTGGACCGCACCCAAGAGACCCAGTACTTC.

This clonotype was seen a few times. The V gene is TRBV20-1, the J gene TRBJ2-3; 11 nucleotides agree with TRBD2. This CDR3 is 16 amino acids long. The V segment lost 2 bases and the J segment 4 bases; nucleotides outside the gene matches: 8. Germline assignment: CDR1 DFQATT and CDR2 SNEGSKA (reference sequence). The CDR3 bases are TGCAGTGCTAGACGATTTCTAGCGGGAGGCGCAGATACGCAGTATTTT. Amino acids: CSARRFLAGGADTQYF.

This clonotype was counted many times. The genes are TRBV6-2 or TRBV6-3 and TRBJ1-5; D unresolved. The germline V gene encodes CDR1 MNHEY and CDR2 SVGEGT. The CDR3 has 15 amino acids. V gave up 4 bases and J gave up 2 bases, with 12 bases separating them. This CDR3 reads CASSFATVGNQPQHF. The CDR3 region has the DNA TGTGCCAGCAGTTTCGCGACCGTCGGCAATCAGCCCCAGCATTTT.

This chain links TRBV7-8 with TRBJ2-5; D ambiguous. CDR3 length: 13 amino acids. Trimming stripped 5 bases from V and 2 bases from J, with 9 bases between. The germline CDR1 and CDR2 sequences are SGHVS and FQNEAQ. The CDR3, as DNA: TGTGCCAGCAGCGCTTGGAGTCAAGAGACCCAGTACTTC. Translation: CASSAWSQETQYF.

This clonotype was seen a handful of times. The CDR3 protein is CASSKTGTGIGTEAFF. The CDR3 DNA follows: TGTGCCAGTAGTAAAACCGGGACAGGGATTGGCACTGAAGCTTTCTTT. The chain recombines TRBV19 with TRBJ1-1; 9 nucleotides align to TRBD1. The trim removed 4 bases at V and 4 bases at J, leaving 10 bases unmatched. The CDR3 has 16 residues. The V gene's germline CDR1 is LNHDA and CDR2 SQIVND (reference sequence).

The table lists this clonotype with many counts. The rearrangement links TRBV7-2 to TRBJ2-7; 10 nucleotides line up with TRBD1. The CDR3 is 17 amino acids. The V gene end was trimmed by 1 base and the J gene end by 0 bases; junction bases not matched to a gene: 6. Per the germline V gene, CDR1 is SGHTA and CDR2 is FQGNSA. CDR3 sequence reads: CASSLVGQGTPSYEQYF. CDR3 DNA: TGTGCCAGCAGCTTAGTGGGACAGGGGACGCCCTCCTACGAGCAGTACTTC.

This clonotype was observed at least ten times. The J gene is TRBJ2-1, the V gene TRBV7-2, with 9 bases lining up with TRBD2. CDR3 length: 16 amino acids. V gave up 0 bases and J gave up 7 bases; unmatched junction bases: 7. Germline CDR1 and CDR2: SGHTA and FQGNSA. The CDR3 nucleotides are TGTGCCAGCAGCTTAGCTAAAGGACTAGCGCGAAATGAGCAGTTCTTC. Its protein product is CASSLAKGLARNEQFF.

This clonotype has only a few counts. CDR3 protein: CASSTQGGNEQFF. CDR3 in DNA: TGTGCCAGCAGTACACAGGGGGGCAATGAGCAGTTCTTC. The chain recombines TRBV6-4 with TRBJ2-1, with TRBD1 matching 8 bases. This CDR3 is built from 13 residues. V trimming: 5 bases; J trimming: 6 bases; junction bases outside the gene matches: 3. In germline, CDR1 is MRHNA, CDR2 SNTAGT.

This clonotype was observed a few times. CDR3 DNA sequence: TGTGCCAGCAGTTTATTTCCAGGGGAAGCTTTCTTT. Translation gives CASSLFPGEAFF. The chain combines TRBV28 with TRBJ1-1; maybe TRBD1 (5 bases). The CDR3 covers 12 residues. The germline gives CDR1 MDHEN, CDR2 SYDVKM. The germline V and J ends were trimmed by 1 base and 8 bases, with 8 bases remaining between them.

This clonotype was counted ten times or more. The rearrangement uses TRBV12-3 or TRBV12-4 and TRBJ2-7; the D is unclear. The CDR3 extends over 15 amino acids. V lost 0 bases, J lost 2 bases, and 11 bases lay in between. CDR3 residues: CASSLATGVTYEQYF. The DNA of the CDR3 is TGTGCCAGCAGTTTAGCAACGGGCGTCACCTACGAGCAGTACTTC.

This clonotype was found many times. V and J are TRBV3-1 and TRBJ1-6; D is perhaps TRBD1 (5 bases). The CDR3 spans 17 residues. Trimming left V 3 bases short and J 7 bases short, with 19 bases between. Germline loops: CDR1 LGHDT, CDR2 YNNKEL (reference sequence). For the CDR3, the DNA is TGTGCCAGCAGCCAGACGTTTACCGGGACGAGGAATTCACCCCTCCACTTT. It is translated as CASSQTFTGTRNSPLHF.

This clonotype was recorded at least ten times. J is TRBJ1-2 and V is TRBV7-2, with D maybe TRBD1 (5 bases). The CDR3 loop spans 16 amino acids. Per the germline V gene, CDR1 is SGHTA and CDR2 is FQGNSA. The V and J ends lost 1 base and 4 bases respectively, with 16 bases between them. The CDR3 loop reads CASSLEGTWGPYGYTF. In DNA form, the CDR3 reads TGTGCCAGCAGCTTAGAGGGGACGTGGGGCCCCTATGGCTACACCTTC.

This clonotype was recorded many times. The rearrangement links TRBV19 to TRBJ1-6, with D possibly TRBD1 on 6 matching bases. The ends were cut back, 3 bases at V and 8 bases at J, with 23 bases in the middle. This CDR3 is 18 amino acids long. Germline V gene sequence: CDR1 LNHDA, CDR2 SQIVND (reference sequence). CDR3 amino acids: CASSMTGPSPDRDSPLHF. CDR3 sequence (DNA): TGTGCCAGTAGTATGACAGGCCCTTCCCCGGATCGGGATTCACCCCTCCACTTT.

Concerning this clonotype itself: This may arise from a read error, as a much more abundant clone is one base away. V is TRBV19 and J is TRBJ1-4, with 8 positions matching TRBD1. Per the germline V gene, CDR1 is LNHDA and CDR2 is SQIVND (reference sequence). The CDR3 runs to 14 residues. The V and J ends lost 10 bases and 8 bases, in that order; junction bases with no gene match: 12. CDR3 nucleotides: TGTGCCACCGGGAAGGGACAGGCTGGGGAAAAACTGTTTTTT. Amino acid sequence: CATGKGQAGEKLFF.

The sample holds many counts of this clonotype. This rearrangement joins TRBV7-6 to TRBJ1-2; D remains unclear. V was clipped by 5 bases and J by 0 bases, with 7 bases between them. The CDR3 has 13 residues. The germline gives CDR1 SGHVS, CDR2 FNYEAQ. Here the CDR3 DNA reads TGTGCCAGCAGCAACCTGGCTAACTATGGCTACACCTTC. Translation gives CASSNLANYGYTF.

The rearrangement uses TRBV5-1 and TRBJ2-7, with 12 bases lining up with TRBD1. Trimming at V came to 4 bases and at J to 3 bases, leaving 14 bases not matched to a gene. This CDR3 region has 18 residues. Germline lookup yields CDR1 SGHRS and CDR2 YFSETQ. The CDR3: CASSIKPGTGGGSYEQYF. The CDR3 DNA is TGCGCCAGCAGCATAAAACCCGGGACAGGGGGCGGTAGCTACGAGCAGTACTTC.

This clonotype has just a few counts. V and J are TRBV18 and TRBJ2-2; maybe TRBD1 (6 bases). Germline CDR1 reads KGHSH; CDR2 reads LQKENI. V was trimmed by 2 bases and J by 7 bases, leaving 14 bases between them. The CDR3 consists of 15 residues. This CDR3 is CASSPVPGAGGELFF. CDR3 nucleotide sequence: TGTGCCAGCTCACCAGTTCCAGGGGCCGGCGGGGAGCTGTTTTTT. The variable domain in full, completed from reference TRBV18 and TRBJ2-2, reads NAGVMQNPRHLVRRRGQEARLRCSPMKGHSHVYWYRQLPEEGLKFMVYLQKENIIDESGMPKERFSAEFPKEGPSILRIQQVVRGDSAAYFCASSPVPGAGGELFFGEGSRLTVL.

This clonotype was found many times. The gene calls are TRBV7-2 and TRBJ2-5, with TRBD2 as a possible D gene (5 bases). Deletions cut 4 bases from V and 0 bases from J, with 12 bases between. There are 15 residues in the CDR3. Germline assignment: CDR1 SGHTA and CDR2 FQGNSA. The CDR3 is CASSSQAADQETQYF. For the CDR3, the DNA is TGTGCCAGCAGCTCCCAGGCAGCGGACCAAGAGACCCAGTACTTC.

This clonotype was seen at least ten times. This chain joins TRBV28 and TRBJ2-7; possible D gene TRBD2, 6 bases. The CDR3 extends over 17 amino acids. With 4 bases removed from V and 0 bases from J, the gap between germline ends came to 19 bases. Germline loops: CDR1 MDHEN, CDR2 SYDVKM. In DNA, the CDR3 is TGTGCCAGCAGTTGGGGGGAGAGGGGAACCCCCTCCTACGAGCAGTACTTC. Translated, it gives CASSWGERGTPSYEQYF.

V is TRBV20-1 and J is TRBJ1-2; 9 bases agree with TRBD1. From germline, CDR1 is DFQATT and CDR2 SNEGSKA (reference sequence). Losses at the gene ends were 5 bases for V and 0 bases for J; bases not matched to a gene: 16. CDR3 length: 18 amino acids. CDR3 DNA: TGCAGTGCTGCCCCCCGGGACAGGGTAGACCTCTCTAACTATGGCTACACCTTC. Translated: CSAAPRDRVDLSNYGYTF.